This TCR beta chain was retrieved from a study of T cell repertoires in cytomegalovirus infection. Study background: The public TCR beta signatures pointed to both CMV infection and matching HLA type.

This clonotype has ten or more counts. Its antigen is unidentified. This CDR3 contains 15 residues. Unmatched junction bases numbered 7, after V lost 5 bases and J lost 1 base. Germline V lookup: CDR1 SGHVS, CDR2 FQNEAQ. TCRdb re-derived calls from the reads in MiXCR, one entry per CDR3 protein. This sample has around 450,000 distinct CDR3 sequences, with approximately 33% found just once. Findings and caveats of the study: There were HLA-C-restricted CMV-specific TCR beta clonotypes dominating the ex vivo response. Summed frequency of shared TCR beta families picked out CMV carriers who also had the relevant HLA.

The sample consisted of PBMCs. This sequence joins TRBV7-8 and TRBJ1-1; 7 nucleotides match TRBD1. This TCR came from a human donor in good health (CMV status not recorded). Some clones in this sample may be carry-over from other donors' samples. The CDR3 coding sequence is TGTGCCAGCAGCACAGGGACAGCAAAGAACACTGAAGCTTTCTTT. Protein product: CASSTGTAKNTEAFF.